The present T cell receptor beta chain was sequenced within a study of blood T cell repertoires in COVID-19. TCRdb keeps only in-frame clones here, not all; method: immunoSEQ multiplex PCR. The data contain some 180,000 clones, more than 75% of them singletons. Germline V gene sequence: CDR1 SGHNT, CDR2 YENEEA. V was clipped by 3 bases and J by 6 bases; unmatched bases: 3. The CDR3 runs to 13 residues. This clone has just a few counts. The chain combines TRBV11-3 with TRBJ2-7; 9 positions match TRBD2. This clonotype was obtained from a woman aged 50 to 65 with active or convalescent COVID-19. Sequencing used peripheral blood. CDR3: CASSLGLASEQYF. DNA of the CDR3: TGTGCCAGCAGCTTGGGACTAGCCTCCGAGCAGTACTTC.